This entry lists 20 T cell receptor beta chains sequenced from one sample in a study of early T cells in non-severe SARS-CoV-2 infection. TCRdb analysed the 5' RACE reads with MiXCR anew, one entry per CDR3 protein. This sample carries about 22,000 distinct CDR3 sequences, 3.6% of them seen once, and the ten largest clones take around 5.6%. The sequencing input was whole blood. The receptor source for this set is an adult who was a healthcare worker with PCR-confirmed SARS-CoV-2 infection or an uninfected control (not recorded which).

The chain couples TRBV5-5 to TRBJ2-7; TRBD2 agrees at 13 bases. J was trimmed by 7 bases and V by 7 bases; bases with no gene match: 20. The CDR3 length is 18 residues. Germline-derived CDR1 and CDR2 are SGHKS and YYEKEE (reference sequence). CDR3 amino acids: CASSPFGLAGAVGVEQYF. CDR3 bases: TGTGCCAGCTCCCCCTTCGGACTAGCGGGGGCAGTCGGGGTTGAGCAGTACTTC.

This chain joins TRBV10-3 and TRBJ1-1, with 7 bases fitting TRBD1. CDR1 is ENHRY and CDR2 is SYGVKD in the germline V gene. The CDR3 contains 14 residues. After removal of 4 bases from V and 1 base from J, the junction contained 3 bases not matched to a gene. CDR3 sequence reads: CAISGGQRNTEAFF. The CDR3 region has the DNA TGTGCCATCAGTGGGGGACAGAGGAACACTGAAGCTTTCTTT.

This clonotype was observed many times. The gene calls are TRBV27 and TRBJ2-7, with D tentatively TRBD1 or TRBD2 (6 bases each). The CDR3 loop spans 14 amino acids. Trimming stripped 2 bases from V and 2 bases from J, with 10 bases between. Germline CDR1 is MNHEY and CDR2 is SMNVEV (reference sequence). CDR3 coding DNA: TGTGCCAGCAGTTTAGGGGGGCCCGCCTACGAGCAGTACTTC. This gives the protein CASSLGGPAYEQYF.

The chain has TRBV2 and TRBJ2-2, with D hard to call. Germline values: CDR1 SNHLY, CDR2 FYNNEI. The CDR3 covers 12 residues. V lost 2 bases and J 6 bases, leaving 4 bases between the germline ends. The CDR3 DNA reads as TGTGCCAGCAGTGAACTCTCCGGGGAGCTGTTTTTT. It codes for CASSELSGELFF.

In this sample, this clonotype is medium-sized. The chain combines TRBV2 with TRBJ2-3; maybe TRBD2 (6 bases). V was cut by 4 bases and J by 0 bases, with 14 bases left in between. CDR1 is SNHLY, CDR2 FYNNEI, per germline. The CDR3 consists of 16 residues. CDR3 region: CASSGHAGPSTDTQYF. CDR3 in DNA: TGTGCCAGCAGTGGGCACGCGGGGCCGAGCACAGATACGCAGTATTTT.

This clonotype was counted at least ten times. V gene TRBV5-1 combines with J gene TRBJ1-4; the D is unclear. The germline V gene has CDR1 SGHRS and CDR2 YFSETQ. V shed 1 base and J shed 7 bases, with 8 bases lying between them. This CDR3 spans 13 amino acids. The CDR3 protein is CASSLYVGEKLFF. Here the CDR3 DNA reads TGCGCCAGCAGCTTGTATGTGGGTGAAAAACTGTTTTTT.

This clonotype was counted at least ten times. The chain recombines TRBV29-1 with TRBJ2-7; D ambiguous. V lost 4 bases and J 2 bases, leaving 6 bases between the germline ends. Germline assignment: CDR1 SQVTM and CDR2 ANQGSEA. The CDR3 is made up of 11 amino acids. As DNA, the CDR3 is TGCAGCGTTGGGCCGACCTACGAGCAGTACTTC. This encodes CSVGPTYEQYF.

This clonotype was observed many times. The V gene is TRBV7-2, the J gene TRBJ2-1, with TRBD2 matching 8 bases. The CDR3 is 15 amino acids. The germline CDR1 and CDR2 sequences are SGHTA and FQGNSA. Trimming took 5 bases from V and 6 from J; bases not matched to a gene: 9. CDR3 DNA: TGTGCCAGCAGCGTAACTAGCGGTCAAGGCAATGAGCAGTTCTTC. Translating gives CASSVTSGQGNEQFF. Based on the CDR3 plus reference TRBV7-2 and TRBJ2-1, the full variable domain is GAGVSQSPSNKVTEKGKDVELRCDPISGHTALYWYRQSLGQGLEFLIYFQGNSAPDKSGLPSDRFSAERTGGSVSTLTIQRTQQEDSAVYLCASSVTSGQGNEQFFGPGTRLTVL.

This clonotype was detected ten times or more. The V gene is TRBV20-1, the J gene TRBJ1-5, with D possibly matching TRBD1 (6 bases). The V and J ends lost 1 base and 1 base respectively, with 11 bases between them. The CDR3 length is 15 residues. Per germline, CDR1 DFQATT and CDR2 SNEGSKA (reference sequence). CDR3 amino acids: CSARGMGASNQPQHF. In DNA form, the CDR3 reads TGCAGTGCTAGAGGGATGGGGGCAAGCAATCAGCCCCAGCATTTT.

This clonotype was picked up many times. The chain carries TRBV19 and TRBJ2-5; 8 nucleotides match TRBD2. This CDR3 has 15 amino acids. The germline V gene encodes CDR1 LNHDA and CDR2 SQIVND (reference sequence). J was trimmed by 1 base and V by 3 bases; bases with no gene match: 4. CDR3: CASSIRLAGQETQYF. CDR3 nucleotides: TGTGCCAGTAGTATTAGGCTAGCGGGCCAAGAGACCCAGTACTTC.

This clonotype is medium-sized within its sample. The V call is TRBV20-1, the J call TRBJ2-7; 8 bases map to TRBD1. CDR3 size: 14 residues. With V trimmed by 6 bases and J by 1 base, 8 bases remained unmatched. Germline V lookup: CDR1 DFQATT, CDR2 SNEGSKA (reference sequence). CDR3 sequence reads: CSAQLTGESYEQYF. DNA for the CDR3: TGCAGTGCCCAACTGACAGGGGAATCCTACGAGCAGTACTTC.

This sequence joins TRBV3-1 and TRBJ2-1; D is unclear. This CDR3 contains 12 residues. V gave up 4 bases and J gave up 7 bases, with 8 bases separating them. The germline CDR1 and CDR2 sequences are LGHDT and YNNKEL (reference sequence). The CDR3 reads CASSLLSNEQFF. CDR3 coding DNA: TGTGCCAGCAGCCTTTTATCGAATGAGCAGTTCTTC.

This clonotype was observed many times. The chain couples TRBV4-2 to TRBJ1-2, with D tentatively TRBD1 (5 bases). CDR1 is LGHNA and CDR2 is YNFKEQ in the germline V gene. The CDR3 contains 16 residues. V shed 6 bases and J shed 7 bases, with 24 bases lying between them. The CDR3 here is CASSLTPGGAQGGYTF. The CDR3, as DNA: TGTGCCAGCAGTTTAACCCCGGGCGGGGCGCAAGGTGGCTACACCTTC.

This clonotype came up a few times. The V call is TRBV4-1, the J call TRBJ2-3; 10 bases are shared with TRBD1. Germline CDR1 MGHRA, CDR2 YSYEKL. CDR3 length equals 14 residues. J gave up 6 bases and V 5 bases, and 5 bases lay outside the gene matches. The CDR3 DNA reads TGCGCCAGCAGCTTGACAGGGGGCGAGGATACGCAGTATTTT. It encodes CASSLTGGEDTQYF.

In this sample, this clonotype is medium-sized (0.01 to 0.1%). This chain joins TRBV11-2 and TRBJ2-2, with D perhaps matching TRBD2 (7 bases). V dropped 2 bases and J dropped 4 bases, with 11 bases sitting between them. The CDR3 is made up of 15 amino acids. Germline V lookup: CDR1 SGHAT, CDR2 FQNNGV. The CDR3 region has the DNA TGTGCCAGCAGCTTACGGGGGGCGATCACCGGGGAGCTGTTTTTT. Amino acids: CASSLRGAITGELFF.

This clonotype was picked up many times. V and J are TRBV18 and TRBJ2-6; no definite D call. Per the germline V gene, CDR1 is KGHSH and CDR2 is LQKENI. Trimming took 3 bases from V and 2 from J, leaving 8 bases between them. This CDR3 contains 15 residues. CDR3 DNA: TGTGCCAGCTCACCCACCGGAGCTGGGGCCAACGTCCTGACTTTC. Translating it yields CASSPTGAGANVLTF.

This clonotype was counted between two and nine times. The V and J genes are TRBV7-8 and TRBJ2-5, with D hard to call. Trimming shortened V by 7 bases and J by 0 bases, and 9 bases separated the two germline ends. The CDR3 has 13 amino acids. Germline CDR1 is SGHVS and CDR2 is FQNEAQ. The CDR3 loop is CASTHWYQETQYF. The CDR3 nucleotides read TGTGCCAGCACCCATTGGTACCAAGAGACCCAGTACTTC.

This clonotype was observed many times. This chain uses TRBV7-9 with TRBJ2-1; D is ambiguous. Trimming removed 2 bases from V and 2 bases from J, with 10 bases in between. The CDR3 has 15 amino acids. Germline CDR1 SEHNR, CDR2 FQNEAQ (reference sequence). CDR3 in DNA: TGTGCCAGCAGCTTAAGCAGCAGCCCCTACAATGAGCAGTTCTTC. This encodes CASSLSSSPYNEQFF.

This clonotype was seen repeatedly, ten times or more. The chain links TRBV7-2 to TRBJ1-2, with D hard to call. The V gene lost 5 bases and the J gene lost 4 bases, with 5 bases spanning the gap. Per the germline V gene, CDR1 is SGHTA and CDR2 is FQGNSA. CDR3 size: 11 residues. In nucleotides, the CDR3 is TGTGCCAGCAGCACCGCCTATGGCTACACCTTC. This gives the protein CASSTAYGYTF.

Many counts were recorded for this clonotype. V gene TRBV5-1 combines with J gene TRBJ2-1; 9 nucleotides align to TRBD1. With 4 bases clipped from V and 0 bases from J, the junction kept 8 bases outside the gene matches. The CDR3 consists of 17 residues. CDR1 SGHRS and CDR2 YFSETQ come from the germline V gene. CDR3 amino acids: CASSVGQGAISYNEQFF. The CDR3 coding sequence is TGCGCCAGCAGCGTGGGACAGGGAGCCATCTCCTACAATGAGCAGTTCTTC.